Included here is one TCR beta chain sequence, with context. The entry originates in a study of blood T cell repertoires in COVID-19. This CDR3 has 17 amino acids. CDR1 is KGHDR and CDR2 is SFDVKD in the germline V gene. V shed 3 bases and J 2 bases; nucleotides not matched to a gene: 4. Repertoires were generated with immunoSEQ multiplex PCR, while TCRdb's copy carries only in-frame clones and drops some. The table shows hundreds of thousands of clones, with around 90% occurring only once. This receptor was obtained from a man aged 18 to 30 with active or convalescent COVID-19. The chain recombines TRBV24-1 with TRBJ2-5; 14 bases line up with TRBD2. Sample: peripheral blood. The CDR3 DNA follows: TGTGCCACCAGTGATCCCGGGACTAGCGGGGGTCAAGAGACCCAGTACTTC. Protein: CATSDPGTSGGQETQYF.